A selection of T cell receptor beta chains follows, all from one sample in a study of T-cell memory formation after mild COVID-19. TCRdb redid the calling of the 5' RACE reads with MiXCR, one entry per CDR3 protein. The sample has approximately 89,000 distinct CDR3 sequences; around 13% are singletons. Sequenced: PBMCs or a T cell subset sorted from them (not recorded which). The receptors here all came from a man in his late teens or twenties who had mild COVID-19 (a few samples of this study predate the infection). Cell type and time point are not known. The CDR3 runs from the conserved cysteine through the conserved F or W. The D gene is left open where the match is weak. A clone size is listed for some rows: how often the clone was seen (once, few, many), or a class if it is expanded.

DNA	CDR3	size	J	V	D
TGTGCCAGCAGTTACGTTCCTGAGACTGAAGCTTTCTTT	CASSYVPETEAFF	-	TRBJ1-1	TRBV6-5	-
TGTGCCAGCAGCCAAGCGGTCGAGAACACTGAAGCTTTCTTT	CASSQAVENTEAFF	few	TRBJ1-1	TRBV4-2	-
TGTGCCACCATTACTAGCGGGGCTGCGTCCTCCTACGAGCAGTACTTC	CATITSGAASSYEQYF	-	TRBJ2-7	TRBV10-3	TRBD2
TGTGCCAGCAGTTTACTTTCTGGCAGGGGACCTTACAATGAGCAGTTCTTC	CASSLLSGRGPYNEQFF	-	TRBJ2-1	TRBV12-3/TRBV12-4	-
TGTGCCAGCAGCCATGAGACAGGGCCGTCCTACGAGCAGTACTTC	CASSHETGPSYEQYF	-	TRBJ2-7	TRBV4-2	TRBD1
TGTGCCAGCAGATTGGGAGAGACCCAGTACTTC	CASRLGETQYF	few	TRBJ2-5	TRBV6-5	-
TGTGCCAGCAATCCTCATGGGCAGGGGGGTATGAACCAGCCCCAGCATTTT	CASNPHGQGGMNQPQHF	-	TRBJ1-5	TRBV6-6	TRBD1
TGTGCCAGCAGCCAAGATCGGGGGCCCCGGGGGCTGTTTTTT	CASSQDRGPRGLFF	-	TRBJ2-2	TRBV7-8	-
TGTGCCAGCAGCTTCACCCCCGGGACAGGGGAGACCCAGTACTTC	CASSFTPGTGETQYF	few	TRBJ2-5	TRBV7-2	TRBD1
TGCGCCAGCAGTCAAAGAAGACAGGGACCTACGGGGGAGCAGTTCTTC	CASSQRRQGPTGEQFF	few	TRBJ2-1	TRBV23-1	TRBD1
TGCGCCAGCAGTCCCAAGACAGGGAATCAGCCCCAGCATTTT	CASSPKTGNQPQHF	few	TRBJ1-5	TRBV4-1	TRBD1
TGTGCCAGCAGCTCCCGGGGGGAGCGTTTCTACAATGAGCAGTTCTTC	CASSSRGERFYNEQFF	-	TRBJ2-1	TRBV7-6	TRBD2
TGTGCCAGCAGCCAAGAGGGACAGGGGGGTGCAGATACGCAGTATTTT	CASSQEGQGGADTQYF	few	TRBJ2-3	TRBV4-2	TRBD1
TGTGCCAGCAGCTTTTTACAGGGGGATGAAAAACTGTTTTTT	CASSFLQGDEKLFF	few	TRBJ1-4	TRBV7-6	TRBD1
TGCAGCGGGCTGGGGAGTAGCTCTGGAAACACCATATATTTT	CSGLGSSSGNTIYF	-	TRBJ1-3	TRBV29-1	-
TGCGCCAGCAGCCCTACTACCCAATCAGGGGGAGGAATGGCTTTCTTT	CASSPTTQSGGGMAFF	many	TRBJ1-1	TRBV4-3	TRBD1
TGCGCCAGCAGCGCTCTAAGTGACACTGAAGCTTTCTTT	CASSALSDTEAFF	few	TRBJ1-1	TRBV5-1	-
TGTGCCAGCAGTTACTCGGGGGAGAGCGGTCAGCCCCAGCATTTT	CASSYSGESGQPQHF	-	TRBJ1-5	TRBV6-6	-
TGTGCCAGTAGTATAGTTTGGAATGAGCAGTTCTTC	CASSIVWNEQFF	few	TRBJ2-1	TRBV19	-
TGTGCCAGCAGCTTGGTGGGACTTGGGACTGAAGCTTTCTTT	CASSLVGLGTEAFF	few	TRBJ1-1	TRBV5-5	-
TGTGCCAGCAGTTACTCGACAGAATTCTACGAGCAGTACTTC	CASSYSTEFYEQYF	few	TRBJ2-7	TRBV6-2/TRBV6-3	-
TGTGCCAGCTCAGCGGGACCGATTATCGAGCAGTACTTC	CASSAGPIIEQYF	-	TRBJ2-7	TRBV18	-
TGTGCCAGCAGCTTAACGGGGAACACTGAAGCTTTCTTT	CASSLTGNTEAFF	many	TRBJ1-1	TRBV7-9	-
TGTGCCAGCAGCCTCGGGACAGAGCGACCCTACGAGCAGTACTTC	CASSLGTERPYEQYF	few	TRBJ2-7	TRBV12-3/TRBV12-4	TRBD1
TGTGCCAGCAGTGAAGCTATCGGTGGGACGGCGGAGACCCAGTACTTC	CASSEAIGGTAETQYF	-	TRBJ2-5	TRBV6-1	-
TGTGCCAGCAGCTTAGTCCCGGGGCCTGGAAACACCATATATTTT	CASSLVPGPGNTIYF	-	TRBJ1-3	TRBV7-2	-
TGTGCCAGCCAAGCAGGGACAGTCTATGGCTACACCTTC	CASQAGTVYGYTF	-	TRBJ1-2	TRBV7-9	TRBD1
TGTGCCAGCCTCGTCACTACCCCGAACACCGGGGAGCTGTTTTTT	CASLVTTPNTGELFF	-	TRBJ2-2	TRBV6-2/TRBV6-3	-
TGTGCCAGCAGTTTACAAGCGCGGGGCCCGGAGGGCTACACCTTC	CASSLQARGPEGYTF	many	TRBJ1-2	TRBV27	-
TGTGCCAGCAGCTCGTTTCCGGGGTACACAGATACGCAGTATTTT	CASSSFPGYTDTQYF	-	TRBJ2-3	TRBV7-6	-
TGTGCCAGCAGGCCCTCAGGCTCCGGAGAGACCCAGTACTTC	CASRPSGSGETQYF	few	TRBJ2-5	TRBV28	-
TGTGCCAGCAGTTTATTAGCTAGCGGTAAAGAGACCCAGTACTTC	CASSLLASGKETQYF	-	TRBJ2-5	TRBV27	TRBD2
TGTGCCAGCAGTTTGCAGACATCCTACAATGAGCAGTTCTTC	CASSLQTSYNEQFF	few	TRBJ2-1	TRBV6-5	-
TGTGCCAGCAGCCTCAGGGGGCCTTGGGCTAGCGGGGGATACTACGAGCAGTACTTC	CASSLRGPWASGGYYEQYF	few	TRBJ2-7	TRBV7-9	TRBD2
TGTGCCAGCAGCTTCCTAGCGGGGGGGAGCACAGATACGCAGTATTTT	CASSFLAGGSTDTQYF	-	TRBJ2-3	TRBV7-9	TRBD2
TGTGCCAGCAGCCACCGACTAGCGGGGGGATTAATGGGGCAGTTCTTC	CASSHRLAGGLMGQFF	-	TRBJ2-1	TRBV7-6	TRBD2
TGTGCCAGCAGCTTATTCGGCGGGGGGGCCTGGACAGATACGCAGTATTTT	CASSLFGGGAWTDTQYF	-	TRBJ2-3	TRBV7-2	TRBD2
TGCAGTGCCCCCCGGGGAGGCTCCTACAATGAGCAGTTCTTC	CSAPRGGSYNEQFF	few	TRBJ2-1	TRBV20-1	-
TGCGCCAGCAGCCAAACCACGGGACGCATATCCAATCAGCCCCAGCATTTT	CASSQTTGRISNQPQHF	once	TRBJ1-5	TRBV4-3	-
TGTGCCAGCAGCCACAGCGGGGGCACAGATACGCAGTATTTT	CASSHSGGTDTQYF	few	TRBJ2-3	TRBV9	TRBD2
TGTGCCAGCAGCCACGGCGGGGGGAGGGATGAGCAGTTCTTC	CASSHGGGRDEQFF	few	TRBJ2-1	TRBV3-1	TRBD2
TGTGCCAGCAGTTGGGGCGGGAACACTGAAGCTTTCTTT	CASSWGGNTEAFF	-	TRBJ1-1	TRBV6-5	-
TGTGCCAGCAGCCACGGGGCGGGGGGTGGAATTGAGCAGTTCTTC	CASSHGAGGGIEQFF	-	TRBJ2-1	TRBV6-2/TRBV6-3	TRBD2
TGTGCCGGACAGGGGCCCAACACTGAAGCTTTCTTT	CAGQGPNTEAFF	-	TRBJ1-1	TRBV25-1	TRBD1
TGCAGTGCTAGAAAAGACAGGGTCGGTTCGAGGGCTAATGAAAAACTGTTTTTT	CSARKDRVGSRANEKLFF	-	TRBJ1-4	TRBV20-1	TRBD1
TGTGCCAGCAGCTTAGTGTATAGCAATCAGCCCCAGCATTTT	CASSLVYSNQPQHF	few	TRBJ1-5	TRBV7-8	-